This TCR beta chain was sequenced in a study of blood T cell repertoires in COVID-19. The wider study: Samples representing acute and convalescent COVID-19 were sourced from the United States, Italy and Spain. PBMCs, B-cell-depleted T cells, or T cells were the source of the cDNA or gDNA that made up the material.

How the authors handled the data: Amplification from reference gene primers served as the basis for estimated nucleated cell counts. Some clones are missing from TCRdb's copy, which holds only in-frame ones; the method was immunoSEQ multiplex PCR. V, J and clone size are those of that table, while D and trimming were read from the DNA. The repertoire has 100,000 to 150,000 clones, more than 70% of them found once; the top ten carry less than 2%. The CDR3 is 15 residues long. Trimming cost V 4 bases and J 5 bases; bases outside gene matches: 10. Germline values: CDR1 SGHRS, CDR2 YFSETQ. This receptor was obtained from a human donor in a cohort sampled during active COVID-19. The sequenced sample was peripheral blood. The V gene is TRBV5-1, the J gene TRBJ2-5; TRBD2 aligns across 8 bases. The CDR3 protein is CASSPPSGGAETQYF. The CDR3 nucleotides are TGCGCCAGCAGCCCACCCTCGGGAGGGGCCGAGACCCAGTACTTC.